A single sample is the source of the 16 T cell receptor beta chains below, sequenced in a study of blood T cell repertoires in COVID-19. Measured with immunoSEQ multiplex PCR; TCRdb has only the in-frame clones, and not every one. The repertoire holds approximately 440,000 clones, with around 91% as singletons. Sequences were obtained from PBMCs or T cells enriched from blood (not recorded which). These receptors were obtained from a man aged 18 to 29 who had recovered from COVID-19.

Turning to this clone: The conserved closing phenylalanine or tryptophan is absent in this CDR3, likely reflecting a read error. The limits of the CDR3 on the DNA are not certain, so only TCRdb's listed CDR3 is given. CDR3 sequence reads: CSALPGFVA. The chain uses TRBV20-1 and TRBJ1-1. Per germline, CDR1 DFQATT and CDR2 SNEGSKA (reference sequence). The CDR3 is 9 amino acids long, termini counted.

CDR3 sequence (DNA): TGTGCCAGTAGTATAGCGTGGGAGGTAAACACTGAAGCTTTCTTT. Protein product: CASSIAWEVNTEAFF. The chain is built from TRBV19 and TRBJ1-1; unclear D gene. This CDR3 comprises 15 residues. With 1 base removed from V and 2 bases from J, the gap between germline ends came to 11 bases. Germline V gene sequence: CDR1 LNHDA, CDR2 SQIVND (reference sequence).

The CDR3 loop reads CASKQTGATYNSPLHF. The DNA for the CDR3 is TGTGCCAGCAAACAGACAGGGGCCACCTATAATTCACCCCTCCACTTT. The genes are TRBV27 and TRBJ1-6, with 8 positions matching TRBD1. The V segment lost 7 bases and the J segment 2 bases; nucleotides outside the gene matches: 7. Per the germline V gene, CDR1 is MNHEY and CDR2 is SMNVEV (reference sequence). The CDR3 is made up of 16 amino acids.

In this sample, this clone turned up a few times. V is TRBV5-1 and J is TRBJ2-7; weak D call: TRBD1 (6 bases). Trimming took off 3 bases at V and 3 bases at J, with 13 bases between the two ends. The CDR3 totals 14 residues. Germline V gives CDR1 SGHRS, CDR2 YFSETQ. The DNA for the CDR3 is TGCGCCAGCAGCTCTACAGGGATAAACTACGAGCAGTACTTC. It yields the protein CASSSTGINYEQYF.

CDR3 DNA: TGTGCCAGCAGTTACTCGGGGGGGCCCCAGCATTTT. It encodes CASSYSGGPQHF. This chain connects TRBV6-6 to TRBJ1-5; perhaps TRBD1 as D (5 bases). Germline V gene lookup returns CDR1 MNHNY and CDR2 SVGAGI (reference sequence). The CDR3 spans 12 residues. The ends were cut back, 0 bases at V and 9 bases at J, with 6 bases in the middle.

This clone was recorded only once. The chain joins TRBV27 to TRBJ1-2, with TRBD1 matching 7 bases. The CDR3 consists of 14 residues. The germline CDR1 and CDR2 sequences are MNHEY and SMNVEV (reference sequence). V lost 5 bases, J lost 8 bases, and 11 bases stayed unmatched. CDR3 coding DNA: TGTGCCAGCAGTGCCGGCACAGGGGCTCTCGGCTACACCTTC. Translating it yields CASSAGTGALGYTF.

V usage is TRBV7-2 and J usage is TRBJ1-3; D is possibly TRBD1 (5 bases). V gave up 5 bases and J gave up 0 bases, with 8 bases separating them. The CDR3 consists of 14 residues. Germline CDR1 reads SGHTA; CDR2 reads FQGNSA. CDR3 sequence reads: CASSQQASGNTIYF. CDR3 in DNA: TGTGCCAGCAGCCAACAGGCCTCTGGAAACACCATATATTTT.

The V and J genes are TRBV6-4 and TRBJ2-3; tentative D call: TRBD2 (5 bases). CDR1 is MRHNA and CDR2 is SNTAGT in the germline V gene. The CDR3 has 14 residues. The V and J ends lost 4 bases and 4 bases respectively, with 12 bases between them. DNA for the CDR3: TGTGCCAGCAGTGCCGAGCCTAGCTCAGATACGCAGTATTTT. Its translation is CASSAEPSSDTQYF.

This rearrangement joins TRBV6-5 to TRBJ2-4; 7 positions agree with TRBD2. In germline, CDR1 is MNHEY, CDR2 SVGAGI. V was pared by 0 bases and J by 0 bases, with 2 bases of the junction left unmatched. This CDR3 has 16 amino acids. The CDR3 region has the DNA TGTGCCAGCAGTTACTCGGGGGGGGTAGCCAAAAACATTCAGTACTTC. Translation: CASSYSGGVAKNIQYF.

The chain carries TRBV9 and TRBJ1-4; D uncertain. Germline CDR1 SGDLS, CDR2 YYNGEE. The CDR3 contains 14 residues. The V and J ends lost 0 bases and 6 bases respectively, with 9 bases between them. The CDR3 DNA is TGTGCCAGCAGCGTAGGTCAGTCTGATGAAAAACTGTTTTTT. Translating gives CASSVGQSDEKLFF. The whole variable domain, filled in from reference TRBV9 and TRBJ1-4, reads DSGVTQTPKHLITATGQRVTLRCSPRSGDLSVYWYQQSLDQGLQFLIQYYNGEERAKGNILERFSAQQFPDLHSELNLSSLELGDSALYFCASSVGQSDEKLFFGSGTQLSVL.

The rearrangement joins TRBV7-7 to TRBJ2-2; 8 bases fit TRBD2. V lost 6 bases to trimming and J lost 4 bases; unmatched junction nucleotides: 10. Germline CDR1 is SSHAT and CDR2 is FNYEAQ (reference sequence). The CDR3 loop spans 16 amino acids. CDR3 nucleotides: TGTGCCAGCAGTCCCGGGATAGCGGGGATCACCGGGGAGCTGTTTTTT. As protein: CASSPGIAGITGELFF.

This chain connects TRBV10-2 to TRBJ1-3; TRBD1 agrees at 7 bases. Germline V gene lookup returns CDR1 WSHSY and CDR2 SAAADI. The CDR3 loop spans 17 amino acids. The junction had 15 bases not matched to a gene; V was cut back by 10 bases and J by 0 bases. The CDR3 spells CATLPKTGIRSGNTIYF. CDR3 bases: TGCGCCACCCTACCCAAGACAGGGATCCGCTCTGGAAACACCATATATTTT.

The chain couples TRBV2 to TRBJ1-3, with D unclear. CDR1 is SNHLY, CDR2 FYNNEI, per germline. The CDR3 sequence is 13 residues long. The germline V and J ends were trimmed by 6 bases and 4 bases, with 10 bases remaining between them. The CDR3 DNA follows: TGTGCCAGCAGACTAAGCCCCGGAAACACCATATATTTT. Its protein is CASRLSPGNTIYF.

This chain uses TRBV3-1 (or the pseudogene TRBV3-2) with TRBJ1-1, with D unclear. V lost 6 bases to trimming and J lost 1 base, with 9 bases between them. The CDR3 runs to 13 residues. Germline V CDR1 and CDR2: LGHDT, YNNKEL (reference sequence). The CDR3 nucleotides read TGTGCCAGCAGGTCCACAGCGAACACTGAAGCTTTCTTT. This gives the protein CASRSTANTEAFF.

This clone turned up a few times. This chain connects TRBV2 to TRBJ1-2, with D unclear. V lost 7 bases and J 6 bases, leaving 12 bases between the germline ends. The CDR3 runs 12 residues. Germline CDR1 reads SNHLY; CDR2 reads FYNNEI. Here the CDR3 reads CASMVSLHGYTF. In nucleotides, the CDR3 is TGTGCCAGCATGGTCAGTTTGCATGGCTACACCTTC. Full variable domain (missing parts from reference TRBV2 and TRBJ1-2): EPEVTQTPSHQVTQMGQEVILRCVPISNHLYFYWYRQILGQKVEFLVSFYNNEISEKSEIFDDQFSVERPDGSNFTLKIRSTKLEDSAMYFCASMVSLHGYTFGSGTRLTVV.

There are a few counts of this clone. The chain joins TRBV5-6 to TRBJ1-3; D gene uncertain. Germline CDR1 SGHDT, CDR2 YYEEEE. Deletions cut 4 bases from V and 0 bases from J, with 11 bases between. This CDR3 comprises 15 residues. The DNA of the CDR3 is TGTGCCAGCAGCCATGTCCAATCCTCTGGAAACACCATATATTTT. The encoded protein is CASSHVQSSGNTIYF.